The next 28 T cell receptor beta chains were all read from a single sample in a study of T cell repertoires in cytomegalovirus infection (dated by TCRdb to about 2019). The sequencer listed for this sample is Illumina HiSeq 1500. The raw public data were reprocessed by TCRdb itself: fastp quality trimming at Q25, MiXCR clonotype calling, in-frame beta chains only. Under each unique CDR3 protein, matching rows form one entry showing the most common genes and DNA. The sample data list 750,000 to 900,000 distinct CDR3 sequences, and 25% to 35% of these were observed just once. Under 15% of the sample is in the top ten clones. The antigens for these receptors are not known. The treatment or condition label of this sample denotes: in vitro stimulation with specific CMV peptide epitopes to enrich CMV-specific T cells. The input for sequencing was cultured CD8+ T cells from PBMCs, taken from culture after CMV antigen stimulation. These receptors were taken from a human donor in good health (CMV status not recorded). Some clones in this sample may be carry-over from other donors' samples.

The chain uses TRBV29-1 and TRBJ2-7, with D maybe TRBD1 (5 bases). The V end was cut by 0 bases, the J end by 6 bases, with 15 bases between. CDR1 and CDR2 (germline): SQVTM, ANQGSEA. This CDR3 comprises 14 residues. CDR3 in DNA: TGCAGCGTTGAAGATCTATTCAGGGTAGGCGAGCAGTACTTC. Its protein is CSVEDLFRVGEQYF.

V is TRBV29-1 and J is TRBJ1-4; 9 bases map to TRBD1. Germline V gene data show CDR1 as SQVTM and CDR2 as ANQGSEA. After removal of 5 bases from V and 7 bases from J, the junction contained 8 bases not matched to a gene. The CDR3 totals 14 residues. The CDR3, as DNA: TGCAGCGTTCTACCGGGACAGGGTGGTGAAAAACTGTTTTTT. Its translation is CSVLPGQGGEKLFF.

The chain recombines TRBV4-2 with TRBJ1-2; D ambiguous. The germline V and J ends were trimmed by 1 base and 3 bases, with 9 bases remaining between them. Germline V CDR1 and CDR2: LGHNA, YNFKEQ. The CDR3 covers 14 residues. CDR3 nucleotides: TGTGCCAGCAGCCAAGTTTCGGGGTACTATGGCTACACCTTC. It translates to CASSQVSGYYGYTF.

This chain links TRBV11-2 with TRBJ2-1; 9 bases match TRBD2. V trimming: 1 base; J trimming: 4 bases; junction bases outside the gene matches: 11. This CDR3 is 18 amino acids long. Germline loops: CDR1 SGHAT, CDR2 FQNNGV. CDR3: CASSLGGSGGSRYNEQFF. In nucleotides, the CDR3 is TGTGCCAGCAGCTTAGGGGGTAGCGGGGGCTCACGATACAATGAGCAGTTCTTC.

J is TRBJ2-5 and V is TRBV7-8; TRBD1 might be the D (6 bases). Germline values: CDR1 SGHVS, CDR2 FQNEAQ. The CDR3 spans 14 residues. Trimming removed 1 base from V and 5 bases from J, with 11 bases in between. CDR3 in amino acids: CASSLVGGPETQYF. The DNA for the CDR3 is TGTGCCAGCAGCTTAGTTGGGGGCCCGGAGACCCAGTACTTC.

The CDR3 DNA is TGCGCCAGCAGCCAAGCTCTGGCCGCCGGGTATGGCTACACCTTC. This encodes CASSQALAAGYGYTF. The chain is built from TRBV4-1 and TRBJ1-2; the D is unclear. V was trimmed by 1 base and J by 5 bases, leaving 14 bases between them. This CDR3 comprises 15 residues. Germline values: CDR1 MGHRA, CDR2 YSYEKL.

The CDR3 DNA is TGTGCCAGCAGCCCCCAGGGGGGGGTCTCCTACAATGAGCAGTTCTTC. Protein product: CASSPQGGVSYNEQFF. The chain combines TRBV7-8 with TRBJ2-1, with D possibly being TRBD1 or TRBD2 (7 bases each). The CDR3 spans 16 residues. Germline CDR1 is SGHVS and CDR2 is FQNEAQ. V was trimmed by 5 bases and J by 0 bases, leaving 14 bases between them.

The chain recombines TRBV11-1 with TRBJ2-1, with 8 bases identical to TRBD2. Germline V gene sequence: CDR1 SGHAT, CDR2 FQDESV (reference sequence). This CDR3 is 19 amino acids long. With V trimmed by 3 bases and J by 0 bases, 13 bases remained unmatched. DNA of the CDR3: TGTGCCAGCAGCTTCCGCCGTTCACTAGCGGAGAGCTCCTACAATGAGCAGTTCTTC. This gives the protein CASSFRRSLAESSYNEQFF.

In this sample, this clonotype turned up once. V is TRBV12-3 or TRBV12-4 and J is TRBJ2-7, with 8 bases aligning to TRBD2. The J segment lost 1 base and the V segment lost 7 bases, leaving 6 bases of the junction unmatched. CDR3 length equals 14 residues. The CDR3 loop is CASKEVAGSYEQYF. The CDR3 region has the DNA TGTGCCAGCAAGGAGGTAGCGGGGTCCTACGAGCAGTACTTC.

CDR3 nucleotides: TGTGCCAGCAGCCAAGATTATGGGGGATTCTATTCACCCCTCCACTTT. This codes for CASSQDYGGFYSPLHF. V and J are TRBV4-2 and TRBJ1-6, with D possibly being TRBD1 (5 bases). CDR3 size: 16 residues. V lost 0 bases and J lost 8, with 14 bases in between. CDR1 and CDR2 from the germline V gene are LGHNA and YNFKEQ.

The chain employs TRBV2 and TRBJ2-1; TRBD1 is a possible D gene (6 bases). V dropped 5 bases and J dropped 1 base, with 15 bases sitting between them. There are 16 residues in the CDR3. Germline V CDR1 and CDR2: SNHLY, FYNNEI. CDR3 region: CASSFQGLGSYNEQFF. CDR3 DNA: TGTGCCAGCAGTTTTCAGGGGCTGGGATCCTACAATGAGCAGTTCTTC. Drawing the rest from reference TRBV2 and TRBJ2-1, the complete variable domain is EPEVTQTPSHQVTQMGQEVILRCVPISNHLYFYWYRQILGQKVEFLVSFYNNEISEKSEIFDDQFSVERPDGSNFTLKIRSTKLEDSAMYFCASSFQGLGSYNEQFFGPGTRLTVL.

This clonotype was detected only a few times. The chain uses TRBV7-2 and TRBJ2-5; 8 nucleotides match TRBD2. The CDR3 has 16 residues. J gave up 4 bases and V 3 bases, and 10 bases lay outside the gene matches. In germline, CDR1 is SGHTA, CDR2 FQGNSA. In DNA form, the CDR3 reads TGTGCCAGCAGCTTCCCGAGCGGGGGCCTAGGAGAGACCCAGTACTTC. This gives the protein CASSFPSGGLGETQYF.

This clonotype occurred a few times. The chain has TRBV15 and TRBJ1-1, with 7 bases that match TRBD1. After removal of 5 bases from V and 1 base from J, the junction contained 7 bases not matched to a gene. The CDR3 loop spans 15 amino acids. The germline CDR1 and CDR2 sequences are LNHNV and YYDKDF (reference sequence). The CDR3 loop reads CATSVSTGRNTEAFF. The CDR3 DNA sequence: TGTGCCACCAGCGTATCGACAGGGAGGAACACTGAAGCTTTCTTT.

In its sample, this clonotype was seen a few times. The rearrangement links TRBV6-5 to TRBJ1-5; D is unclear. The CDR3 runs to 15 residues. With 2 bases removed from V and 0 bases from J, the gap between germline ends came to 8 bases. Germline CDR1 is MNHEY and CDR2 is SVGAGI. CDR3 DNA: TGTGCCAGCAGTTACGGACGGAGTAGCAATCAGCCCCAGCATTTT. Its protein is CASSYGRSSNQPQHF.

This clonotype was observed a few times. The V gene is TRBV15, the J gene TRBJ2-7, with a tentative D call TRBD1 (5 bases). V lost 3 bases and J lost 2, with 14 bases in between. The CDR3 runs 15 residues. Germline loops: CDR1 LNHNV, CDR2 YYDKDF (reference sequence). This chain's CDR3 is CATSRAIAGPYEQYV. DNA for the CDR3: TGTGCCACCAGCAGGGCTATAGCAGGGCCCTACGAGCAGTACGTC.

The chain links TRBV27 to TRBJ1-6; no definite D call. The V end was cut by 8 bases, the J end by 7 bases, with 15 bases between. The V gene's germline CDR1 is MNHEY and CDR2 SMNVEV (reference sequence). This CDR3 is 14 amino acids long. CDR3 residues: CASGFAGENSPLHF. CDR3 DNA: TGTGCCAGCGGATTCGCGGGAGAAAATTCACCCCTCCACTTT.

This sequence joins TRBV6-5 and TRBJ2-7; tentatively, D is TRBD1 (5 bases). This CDR3 contains 15 residues. Trimming removed 1 base from V and 3 bases from J, with 13 bases in between. Germline CDR1 and CDR2: MNHEY and SVGAGI. As DNA, the CDR3 is TGTGCCAGCAGTTACTGGGGCAGGGAAGGCTACGAGCAGTACTTC. Its translation is CASSYWGREGYEQYF.

The rearrangement links TRBV20-1 to TRBJ2-1, with D perhaps TRBD2 (5 bases). Germline CDR1 and CDR2: DFQATT and SNEGSKA (reference sequence). CDR3 size: 14 residues. V lost 2 bases, J lost 3 bases, and 11 bases lay in between. CDR3 nucleotides: TGCAGTGCTAGACAAGCGGAGAACTACAATGAGCAGTTCTTC. Protein sequence: CSARQAENYNEQFF.

The V call is TRBV19, the J call TRBJ2-1, with 10 nucleotides matching TRBD1. CDR1 and CDR2 from the germline V gene are LNHDA and SQIVND (reference sequence). The CDR3 sequence is 15 residues long. V lost 6 bases and J lost 7; bases outside the gene matches: 9. This CDR3 reads CASRTGTGALNEQFF. In DNA, the CDR3 is TGTGCCAGTAGAACCGGGACAGGGGCCCTAAATGAGCAGTTCTTC.

This clonotype came up a few times. The rearrangement links TRBV27 to TRBJ2-1; 7 bases match TRBD1. V lost 6 bases to trimming and J lost 5 bases; unmatched junction nucleotides: 7. CDR3 size: 14 residues. The germline V gene has CDR1 MNHEY and CDR2 SMNVEV (reference sequence). The CDR3 DNA reads TGTGCCAGCAGCCCCGGGACAGCCAACAATGAGCAGTTCTTC. Translating it yields CASSPGTANNEQFF.

This chain connects TRBV9 to TRBJ2-6, with a weak D call TRBD1 (5 bases). Trimming cost V 0 bases and J 0 bases, with 10 bases left between them. Germline-derived CDR1 and CDR2 are SGDLS and YYNGEE. This CDR3 has 17 amino acids. The CDR3 DNA reads TGTGCCAGCAGCGTAGAGGGGTTCCACTCTGGGGCCAACGTCCTGACTTTC. Translated, it gives CASSVEGFHSGANVLTF.

This clonotype was picked up a small number of times. The rearrangement joins TRBV10-2 to TRBJ1-1; 8 nucleotides match TRBD1. J lost 5 bases, V lost 6 bases, and 8 bases had no gene match. The CDR3 is 14 amino acids. CDR1 and CDR2 (germline): WSHSY, SAAADI. CDR3 amino acids: CASRKTGEETEAFF. CDR3 coding DNA: TGCGCCAGCAGAAAGACAGGGGAGGAAACTGAAGCTTTCTTT.

This clonotype was seen many times. CDR3 loop: CASSPLAGAADTQYF. DNA of the CDR3: TGTGCCAGCAGCCCACTAGCGGGGGCTGCAGATACGCAGTATTTT. The chain has TRBV6-1 and TRBJ2-3; 11 bases fit TRBD2. V shed 6 bases, J shed 4 bases, and the junction held 6 bases outside the gene matches. Germline V gene data show CDR1 as MNHNS and CDR2 as SASEGT. CDR3 size: 15 residues.

A few counts support this clonotype. The chain recombines TRBV12-3 or TRBV12-4 with TRBJ2-7; 7 bases align to TRBD1. The V gene end was trimmed by 5 bases and the J gene end by 2 bases; junction bases not matched to a gene: 6. The CDR3 totals 14 residues. This CDR3 is CASSPGGDPYEQYF. The CDR3 bases are TGTGCCAGCAGTCCAGGGGGTGACCCCTACGAGCAGTACTTC.

This clonotype has a handful of counts. This sequence joins TRBV19 and TRBJ2-4, with unresolved D. V gave up 5 bases and J gave up 6 bases, with 5 bases separating them. Germline V gives CDR1 LNHDA, CDR2 SQIVND (reference sequence). This CDR3 region has 11 residues. The CDR3: CASSGRNIQYF. The CDR3 DNA reads as TGTGCCAGTAGTGGCCGAAACATTCAGTACTTC.

This clonotype has only a few counts. The chain carries TRBV12-3 or TRBV12-4 and TRBJ2-5; D gene unclear. Trimming shortened V by 4 bases and J by 3 bases, and 12 bases separated the two germline ends. This CDR3 has 14 amino acids. CDR3 in DNA: TGTGCCAGCAGTTCAGGCTCCAACAAAGAGACCCAGTACTTC. It translates to CASSSGSNKETQYF.

The J gene is TRBJ2-1, the V gene TRBV7-2, with 8 positions matching TRBD1. Germline CDR1 SGHTA, CDR2 FQGNSA. The CDR3 has 16 amino acids. V lost 1 base to trimming and J lost 8 bases; unmatched junction nucleotides: 10. The CDR3 is CASSLEGAGGTYEQFF. The DNA of the CDR3 is TGTGCCAGCAGCTTAGAGGGGGCAGGGGGCACCTATGAGCAGTTCTTC.

CDR3 nucleotide sequence: TGTGCCAGCAGCTTGGTTCTGGACACGAGCACAGATACGCAGTATTTT. Translated: CASSLVLDTSTDTQYF. V usage is TRBV5-6 and J usage is TRBJ2-3, with a weak D call TRBD1 (5 bases). The V gene lost 0 bases and the J gene lost 0 bases, with 11 bases spanning the gap. The CDR3 runs 16 residues. Per the germline V gene, CDR1 is SGHDT and CDR2 is YYEEEE.